Each of the 21 T cell receptor beta chains below was sequenced from the same sample in a study of blood T cell dynamics during melanoma immunotherapy. The time point here: week 3, after first cycle of checkpoint inhibitor. Profiled with immunoSEQ multiplex PCR; TCRdb holds only in-frame clones, not every one. The table has a few thousand clones, about 96% seen once. The sequencing here drew on effector memory CD8+ T cells from blood, taken from a patient treated with checkpoint blockade. These receptors were taken from a human donor with melanoma.

The chain uses TRBV30 and TRBJ2-2; the D is unclear. This CDR3 is built from 12 residues. The V and J ends lost 0 bases and 5 bases respectively, with 4 bases between them. Germline V gene sequence: CDR1 GTSNPN, CDR2 SVGIG (reference sequence). CDR3 sequence (DNA): TGTGCCTGGAGTGTTAGGACCGGGGAGCTGTTTTTT. It encodes CAWSVRTGELFF.

The V gene is TRBV9, the J gene TRBJ2-7; a weak D match, TRBD1 (6 bases). Trimming removed 4 bases at V and 5 bases at J, with 16 bases between. Germline CDR1 is SGDLS and CDR2 is YYNGEE. This CDR3 is built from 14 residues. CDR3 protein: CASSTRQDSNEQYF. Here the CDR3 DNA reads TGTGCCAGCAGCACCCGACAGGATTCCAACGAGCAGTACTTC.

The chain recombines TRBV11-1 with TRBJ2-7, with TRBD2 matching 9 bases. The ends lost 1 base at V and 3 bases at J; junction bases unmatched: 4. Germline CDR1 reads SGHAT; CDR2 reads FQDESV (reference sequence). The CDR3 is 15 amino acids. The CDR3 DNA is TGTGCCAGCAGCTTAGAGGCGGGAGGGAACTACGAGCAGTACTTC. Protein sequence: CASSLEAGGNYEQYF.

The chain uses TRBV15 and TRBJ2-7; TRBD1 might be the D (5 bases). The CDR3 sequence is 14 residues long. Germline V lookup: CDR1 LNHNV, CDR2 YYDKDF (reference sequence). V lost 3 bases and J lost 1, with 10 bases in between. The CDR3 loop is CATSSGRGSYEQYF. CDR3 bases: TGTGCCACCAGCAGCGGTAGGGGATCCTACGAGCAGTACTTC.

J is TRBJ1-1 and V is TRBV4-2, with D maybe TRBD1 (6 bases). The CDR3 sequence is 13 residues long. Germline values: CDR1 LGHNA, CDR2 YNFKEQ. The V end was cut by 3 bases, the J end by 7 bases, with 12 bases between. For the CDR3, the DNA is TGTGCCAGCAGCCAGGGGGGCCAGTATGAAGCTTTCTTT. It translates to CASSQGGQYEAFF.

The rearrangement links TRBV5-1 to TRBJ1-2, with 8 positions matching TRBD1. The V segment lost 3 bases and the J segment 8 bases; nucleotides outside the gene matches: 3. In germline, CDR1 is SGHRS, CDR2 YFSETQ. The CDR3 has 12 residues. The CDR3 DNA reads as TGCGCCAGCAGCTGGACAGGGAGCGGCTACACCTTC. Translating gives CASSWTGSGYTF.

The chain joins TRBV19 to TRBJ2-1, with TRBD2 matching 11 bases. Losses at the gene ends were 1 base for V and 10 bases for J; bases not matched to a gene: 9. Germline V gene lookup returns CDR1 LNHDA and CDR2 SQIVND (reference sequence). The CDR3 has 16 residues. This chain's CDR3 is CASSIGRTGTSGEQFF. Here the CDR3 DNA reads TGTGCCAGTAGTATAGGACGGACCGGGACTAGCGGCGAGCAGTTCTTC.

This chain uses TRBV28 with TRBJ2-7; D is ambiguous. CDR1 and CDR2 (germline): MDHEN, SYDVKM. The ends were cut back, 2 bases at V and 6 bases at J, with 14 bases in the middle. The CDR3 has 14 residues. In DNA form, the CDR3 reads TGTGCCAGCAGTTTAACCTGGGATGGATCCGAGCAGTACTTC. It yields the protein CASSLTWDGSEQYF.

The chain recombines TRBV2 with TRBJ2-3, with 7 bases aligning to TRBD1. V gave up 10 bases and J gave up 3 bases; unmatched junction bases: 10. The CDR3 has 14 amino acids. CDR1 is SNHLY, CDR2 FYNNEI, per germline. Here the CDR3 DNA reads TGTGCCACCGTTCAGGGGGTGACGACAGATACGCAGTATTTT. Translation gives CATVQGVTTDTQYF.

In its sample, this clone was seen once. The rearrangement joins TRBV7-6 to TRBJ1-4; 9 nucleotides match TRBD1. V was clipped by 2 bases and J by 15 bases; unmatched bases: 13. The CDR3 is 15 amino acids. The germline gives CDR1 SGHVS, CDR2 FNYEAQ. CDR3 nucleotides: TGTGCCAGCAGCTTATACGGGACAGGGCCCCAAGAAGTGTTTTTT. Its translation: CASSLYGTGPQEVFF.

This sequence joins TRBV7-6 and TRBJ2-1, with TRBD2 identical over 11 bases. V lost 5 bases to trimming and J lost 3 bases; unmatched junction nucleotides: 6. The CDR3 length is 16 residues. Germline V gene lookup returns CDR1 SGHVS and CDR2 FNYEAQ. Here the CDR3 DNA reads TGTGCCAGCAGCGCGGGACTAGCGGTCTTCTACAATGAGCAGTTCTTC. This translates into CASSAGLAVFYNEQFF.

V and J are TRBV7-9 and TRBJ2-1; D gene ambiguous. CDR1 is SEHNR and CDR2 is FQNEAQ in the germline V gene (reference sequence). Between the trimmed V and J ends, which lost 5 bases and 3 bases, there was a span of 14 bases. CDR3 size: 15 residues. The CDR3 loop is CASSPLVFVYNEQFF. The CDR3 region has the DNA TGTGCCAGCAGCCCCCTGGTTTTCGTCTACAATGAGCAGTTCTTC.

This chain joins TRBV10-1 and TRBJ1-4; tentative D call: TRBD1 (6 bases). CDR1 and CDR2 (germline): WNHNN, SYGVQD (reference sequence). The V gene lost 6 bases and the J gene lost 4 bases, with 12 bases spanning the gap. The CDR3 is 14 amino acids. The CDR3 reads CASSRQDLNEKLFF. In DNA form, the CDR3 reads TGCGCCAGCAGCCGACAGGACCTTAATGAAAAACTGTTTTTT.

J is TRBJ2-1 and V is TRBV18; 9 positions match TRBD2. The CDR3 covers 19 residues. CDR1 is KGHSH, CDR2 LQKENI, per germline. V shed 6 bases, J shed 4 bases, and the junction held 19 bases outside the gene matches. DNA of the CDR3: TGTGCCAGCTCCCAGACTTGGGTTAGCGGGAGACTAGATTACAATGAGCAGTTCTTC. It encodes CASSQTWVSGRLDYNEQFF.

The chain couples TRBV5-1 to TRBJ2-3; D call uncertain. Germline V CDR1 and CDR2: SGHRS, YFSETQ. Trimming left V 2 bases short and J 1 base short, with 8 bases between. This CDR3 contains 14 residues. The CDR3: CASSFLPGTDTQYF. The CDR3 DNA reads as TGCGCCAGCAGCTTCCTTCCGGGCACAGATACGCAGTATTTT.

V is TRBV7-9 and J is TRBJ1-2; D not resolved. CDR1 SEHNR and CDR2 FQNEAQ come from the germline V gene (reference sequence). This CDR3 has 13 amino acids. V was shortened by 5 bases and J by 6 bases, with 13 bases between the two germline ends. In DNA, the CDR3 is TGTGCCAGCAGCCCCCAGCCTGGAGATGGCTACACCTTC. Its protein is CASSPQPGDGYTF.

V gene TRBV5-6 combines with J gene TRBJ2-7, with 8 bases aligning to TRBD1. This CDR3 has 14 amino acids. Per the germline V gene, CDR1 is SGHDT and CDR2 is YYEEEE. The ends lost 6 bases at V and 2 bases at J; junction bases unmatched: 7. CDR3 region: CASITGTGAYEQYF. DNA for the CDR3: TGTGCCAGCATCACCGGGACAGGAGCCTACGAGCAGTACTTC.

The chain has TRBV28 and TRBJ2-1; no firm D call. Trimming shortened V by 6 bases and J by 5 bases, and 5 bases separated the two germline ends. Germline V gene data show CDR1 as MDHEN and CDR2 as SYDVKM. The CDR3 covers 11 residues. CDR3 DNA sequence: TGTGCCAGCAGGGACGACAATGAGCAGTTCTTC. This gives the protein CASRDDNEQFF. Filled out from reference TRBV28 and TRBJ2-1, the complete variable domain reads DVKVTQSSRYLVKRTGEKVFLECVQDMDHENMFWYRQDPGLGLRLIYFSYDVKMKEKGDIPEGYSVSREKKERFSLILESASTNQTSMYLCASRDDNEQFFGPGTRLTVL.

This clone was counted a single time. The genes are TRBV6-6 and TRBJ2-7, with unresolved D. V lost 0 bases to trimming and J lost 3 bases, with 6 bases between them. The CDR3 loop spans 13 amino acids. Germline V gene data show CDR1 as MNHNY and CDR2 as SVGAGI (reference sequence). The CDR3 bases are TGTGCCAGCAGTTACTCGCGTCACTACGAGCAGTACTTC. Translated: CASSYSRHYEQYF.

This chain uses TRBV7-6 with TRBJ2-3, with TRBD1 as a possible D gene (6 bases). This CDR3 is built from 15 residues. V lost 6 bases, J lost 4 bases, and 17 bases lay in between. Germline V lookup: CDR1 SGHVS, CDR2 FNYEAQ. This CDR3 reads CASRPTQGLADTQYF. The CDR3, as DNA: TGTGCCAGCAGACCAACCCAGGGGTTGGCAGATACGCAGTATTTT.

The CDR3 DNA follows: TGCAGTGCCAACCCACAGGGAAAGCAGTACTTC. As protein: CSANPQGKQYF. V is TRBV20-1 and J is TRBJ2-5; tentatively, D is TRBD1 (6 bases). CDR1 DFQATT and CDR2 SNEGSKA come from the germline V gene (reference sequence). CDR3 size: 11 residues. V gave up 6 bases and J gave up 11 bases, with 16 bases separating them.